The TCR beta chain described here comes from a study of OX40 agonist ivuxolimab in advanced cancers. General notes on the study: Ivuxolimab was a fully human IgG2 agonistic monoclonal antibody targeting the costimulatory receptor OX40 (CD134). Of the roughly 52 dose-escalation patients, hepatocellular carcinoma was present in approximately 20, melanoma in around 15, renal cell carcinoma in 9 and head and neck cancer in 9. Peripheral TCRbeta sequencing was intended to test whether TCR sequence diversity was altered and clonal T-cell expansion was caused by ivuxolimab. Intravenous ivuxolimab was administered to patients every 2 weeks at six dose levels: 0.01, 0.1, 0.3, 1.5, 3 and 10 mg/kg. In the dose-escalation cohort, approximately 82% of patients were male, and the mean age was roughly 60 years, with a range of 23 to 79. Partial responses were achieved by three dose-escalation patients, of whom one had hepatocellular carcinoma and two had cutaneous melanoma. The monotherapy dose-escalation portion (N ≈ 57 patients) of the phase I ivuxolimab trial is reported in the paper. Prior anti-PD-1, anti-PD-L1 or anti-CTLA-4 therapy was permitted, and checkpoint inhibitors had been received by about 44% of dose-escalation patients.

On this clone itself: Its antigen is unknown. No base quality information exists; no much larger clone differs at one position.

Genomic DNA was extracted from sorted cells for sequencing of the TCRbeta CDR3 region. TCRbeta CDR3 regions were sequenced using the immunoSEQ Assay. Held by TCRdb, this immuneACCESS table contains in-frame sequences only and omits some clones. Under half of the omission traces to an unresolved V gene where checked; the cause of the rest is unknown. For this sample the table gives tens of thousands of clones, of which 70% to 90% were detected only once. Clones ranked in the top ten supply 0.8% to 1% of the sample. Study-level results and caveats: In the 0.1-3.0 mg/kg groups, partial responders were among the patients with the lowest normalized peripheral clonal expansion, particularly in CD8+ T cells. At doses from 0.1 to 3.0 mg/kg, clonal expansion was seen in both CD4+ and CD8+ blood T cells between baseline and week 6. After ivuxolimab, CD8+ T cells had more expanded clones than CD4+ T cells on average. Low levels of normalized T-cell clonal expansion were also seen in some nonresponding patients. The antigen specificity of the clonally expanded peripheral T cells was not determined.

Patients with autoimmune disease history or receiving systemic immunosuppression were excluded from the trial. Peripheral blood for TCR sequencing was collected from all dose cohorts at baseline, on cycle 4 day 1, and on cycle 7 day 1. The samples were drawn from a first-in-human, open-label, multicenter phase I dose-escalation trial of ivuxolimab. The trial enrolled adults with locally advanced or metastatic head and neck squamous cell, hepatocellular, melanoma or renal cell carcinoma. Before TCR sequencing, CD4+ and CD8+ T cells were separately sorted from peripheral blood. Between the V and J ends, shortened by 5 bases and 4 bases respectively, the junction contains 15 bases. CDR1 and CDR2 were assigned from the germline V gene (reference sequence) as SEHNR and FQNEAQ. The CDR3 starts with the cysteine, ends with the phenylalanine, and has 15 residues. The retained sequence is limited to the CDR3, 45 bases, with the frame set at the first base.

Recombination connected TRBV7-9 to TRBJ1-5; possibly the D gene is TRBD1, per 6 matching bases. The sample here was CD4+ or CD8+ T cells sorted from blood, taken in a trial of the OX40 agonist ivuxolimab. The clonotype was recovered from an adult with an advanced solid tumor such as melanoma, head and neck, liver or kidney cancer. CDR3 reads: CASSTDSPVNQPQHF. Read as DNA, the sequence is TGTGCCAGCAGCACGGACAGCCCCGTAAATCAGCCCCAGCATTTT.